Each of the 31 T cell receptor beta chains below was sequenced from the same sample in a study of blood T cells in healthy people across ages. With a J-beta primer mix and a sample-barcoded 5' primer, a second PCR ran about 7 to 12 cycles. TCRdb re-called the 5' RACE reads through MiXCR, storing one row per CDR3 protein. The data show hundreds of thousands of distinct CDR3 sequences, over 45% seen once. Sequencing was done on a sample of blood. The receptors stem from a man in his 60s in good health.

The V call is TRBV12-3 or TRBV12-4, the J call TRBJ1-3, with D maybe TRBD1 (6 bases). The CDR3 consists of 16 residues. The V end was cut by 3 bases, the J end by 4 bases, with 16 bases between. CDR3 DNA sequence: TGTGCCAGCAGTTTTCCCCAGGGGCCAAAAGGAAACACCATATATTTT. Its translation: CASSFPQGPKGNTIYF.

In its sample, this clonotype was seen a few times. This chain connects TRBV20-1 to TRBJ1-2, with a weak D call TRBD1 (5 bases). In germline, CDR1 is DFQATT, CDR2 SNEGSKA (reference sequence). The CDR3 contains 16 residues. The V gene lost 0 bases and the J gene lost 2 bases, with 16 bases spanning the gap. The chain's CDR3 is CSARDPQVITNYGYTF. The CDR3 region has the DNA TGCAGTGCTAGAGACCCACAGGTTATTACCAACTATGGCTACACCTTC.

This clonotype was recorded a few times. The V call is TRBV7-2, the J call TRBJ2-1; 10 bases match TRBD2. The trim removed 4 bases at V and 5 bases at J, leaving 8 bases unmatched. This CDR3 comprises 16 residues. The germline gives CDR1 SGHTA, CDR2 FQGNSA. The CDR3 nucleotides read TGTGCCAGCAGCTCACTCGGACTAGCGGCCAACAATGAGCAGTTCTTC. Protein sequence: CASSSLGLAANNEQFF.

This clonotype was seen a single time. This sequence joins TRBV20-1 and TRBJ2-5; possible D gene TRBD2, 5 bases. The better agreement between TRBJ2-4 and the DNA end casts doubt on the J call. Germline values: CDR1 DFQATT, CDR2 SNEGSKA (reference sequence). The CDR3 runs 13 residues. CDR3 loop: CSARRVEANIQYF. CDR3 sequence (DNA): TGCAGTGCTAGAAGGGTGGAGGCAAACATTCAGTACTTC.

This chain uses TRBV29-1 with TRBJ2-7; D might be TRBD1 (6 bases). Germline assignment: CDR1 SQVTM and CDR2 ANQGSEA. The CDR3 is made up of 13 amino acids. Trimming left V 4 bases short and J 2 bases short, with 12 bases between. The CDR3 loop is CSVVTGSAYEQYF. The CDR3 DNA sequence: TGCAGCGTTGTTACAGGGAGCGCCTACGAGCAGTACTTC.

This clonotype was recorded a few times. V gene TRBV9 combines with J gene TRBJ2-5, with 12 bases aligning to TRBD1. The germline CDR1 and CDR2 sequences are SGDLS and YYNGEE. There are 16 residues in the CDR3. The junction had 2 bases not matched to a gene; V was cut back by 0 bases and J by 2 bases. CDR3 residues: CASSVGGQGAQETQYF. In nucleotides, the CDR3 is TGTGCCAGCAGCGTAGGGGGACAGGGGGCTCAAGAGACCCAGTACTTC.

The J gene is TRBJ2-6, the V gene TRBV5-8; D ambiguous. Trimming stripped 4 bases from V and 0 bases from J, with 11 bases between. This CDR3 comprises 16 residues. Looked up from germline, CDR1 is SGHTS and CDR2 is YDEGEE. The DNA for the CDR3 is TGTGCCAGCAGCCGCTCCCACCTCTCTGGGGCCAACGTCCTGACTTTC. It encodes CASSRSHLSGANVLTF. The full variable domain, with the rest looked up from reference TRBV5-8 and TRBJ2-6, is EAGVTQSPTHLIKTRGQQATLRCSPISGHTSVYWYQQALGLGLQFLLWYDEGEERNRGNFPPRFSGRQFPNYSSELNVNALELEDSALYLCASSRSHLSGANVLTFGAGSRLTVL.

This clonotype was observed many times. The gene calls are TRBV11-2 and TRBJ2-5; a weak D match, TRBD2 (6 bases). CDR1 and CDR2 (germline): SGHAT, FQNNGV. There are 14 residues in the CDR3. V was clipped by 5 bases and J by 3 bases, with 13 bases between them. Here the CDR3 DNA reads TGTGCCAGCAGCCCCAGGAGGGCGGAAGAGACCCAGTACTTC. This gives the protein CASSPRRAEETQYF. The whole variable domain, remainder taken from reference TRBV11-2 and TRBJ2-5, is EAGVAQSPRYKIIEKRQSVAFWCNPISGHATLYWYQQILGQGPKLLIQFQNNGVVDDSQLPKDRFSAERLKGVDSTLKIQPAKLEDSAVYLCASSPRRAEETQYFGPGTRLLVL.

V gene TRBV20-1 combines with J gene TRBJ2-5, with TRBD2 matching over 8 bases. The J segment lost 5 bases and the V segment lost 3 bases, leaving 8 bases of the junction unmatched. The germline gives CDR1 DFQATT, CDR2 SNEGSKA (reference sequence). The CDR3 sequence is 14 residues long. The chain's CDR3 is CSASDGRAWETQYF. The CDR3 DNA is TGCAGTGCTAGCGACGGGAGGGCGTGGGAGACCCAGTACTTC.

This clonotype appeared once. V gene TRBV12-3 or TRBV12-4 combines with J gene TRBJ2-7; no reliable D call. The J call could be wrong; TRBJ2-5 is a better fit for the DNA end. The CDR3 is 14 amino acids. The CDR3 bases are TGTGCCAGCAGTTTATACAACGTCGCGGAGACCCAGTACTTC. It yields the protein CASSLYNVAETQYF.

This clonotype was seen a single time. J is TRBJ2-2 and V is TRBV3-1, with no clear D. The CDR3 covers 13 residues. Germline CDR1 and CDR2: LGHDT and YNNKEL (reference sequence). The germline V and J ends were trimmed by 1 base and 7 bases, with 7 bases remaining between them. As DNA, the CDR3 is TGTGCCAGCAGCCAAGGGAAGGGCGGGGAGCTGTTTTTT. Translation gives CASSQGKGGELFF.

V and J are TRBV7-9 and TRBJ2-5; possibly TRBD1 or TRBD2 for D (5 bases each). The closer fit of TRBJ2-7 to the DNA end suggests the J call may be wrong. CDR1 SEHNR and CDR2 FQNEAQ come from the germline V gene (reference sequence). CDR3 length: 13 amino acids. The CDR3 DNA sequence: TGTGCCACCCGGGGATGGGGCCGCGACGAGCAGTACTTC. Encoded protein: CATRGWGRDEQYF.

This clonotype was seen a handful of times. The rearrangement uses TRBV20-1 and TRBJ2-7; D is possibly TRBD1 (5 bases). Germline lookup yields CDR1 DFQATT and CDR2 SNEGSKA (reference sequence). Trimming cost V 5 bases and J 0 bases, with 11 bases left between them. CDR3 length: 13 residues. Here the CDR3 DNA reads TGCAGTGCTGGTATGGGGCTCTCCTACGAGCAGTACTTC. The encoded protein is CSAGMGLSYEQYF.

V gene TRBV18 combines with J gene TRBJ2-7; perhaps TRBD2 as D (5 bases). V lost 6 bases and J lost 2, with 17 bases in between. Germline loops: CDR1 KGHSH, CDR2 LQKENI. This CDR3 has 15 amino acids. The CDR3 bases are TGTGCCAGCTCGCCCTTGGGAGCCGATACCTACGAGCAGTACTTC. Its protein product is CASSPLGADTYEQYF.

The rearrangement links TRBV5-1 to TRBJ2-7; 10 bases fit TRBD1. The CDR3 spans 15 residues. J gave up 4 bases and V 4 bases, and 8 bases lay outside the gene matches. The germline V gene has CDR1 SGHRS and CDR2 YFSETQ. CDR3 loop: CASSREGQGTYEQYF. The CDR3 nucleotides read TGCGCCAGCAGCCGCGAGGGACAGGGGACGTACGAGCAGTACTTC.

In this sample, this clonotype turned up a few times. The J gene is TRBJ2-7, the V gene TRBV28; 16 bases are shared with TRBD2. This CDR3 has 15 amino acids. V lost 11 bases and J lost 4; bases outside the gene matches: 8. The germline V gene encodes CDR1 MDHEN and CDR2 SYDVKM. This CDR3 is CAVTGTSGRVYEQYF. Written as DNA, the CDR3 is TGTGCCGTCACCGGGACTAGCGGGAGGGTTTACGAGCAGTACTTC.

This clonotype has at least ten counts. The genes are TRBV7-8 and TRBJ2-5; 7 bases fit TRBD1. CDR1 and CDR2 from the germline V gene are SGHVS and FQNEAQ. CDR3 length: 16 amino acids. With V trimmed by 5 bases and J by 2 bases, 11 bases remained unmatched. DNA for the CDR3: TGTGCCAGCAGCGCGGAATCCGGGACAGCTCAAGAGACCCAGTACTTC. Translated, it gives CASSAESGTAQETQYF.

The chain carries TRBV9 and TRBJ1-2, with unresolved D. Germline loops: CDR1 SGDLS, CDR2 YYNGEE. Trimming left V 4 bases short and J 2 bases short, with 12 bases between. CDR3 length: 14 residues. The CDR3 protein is CASSPTGGNYGYTF. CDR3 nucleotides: TGTGCCAGCAGCCCGACGGGTGGAAACTATGGCTACACCTTC. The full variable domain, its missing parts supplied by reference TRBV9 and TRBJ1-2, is DSGVTQTPKHLITATGQRVTLRCSPRSGDLSVYWYQQSLDQGLQFLIQYYNGEERAKGNILERFSAQQFPDLHSELNLSSLELGDSALYFCASSPTGGNYGYTFGSGTRLTVV.

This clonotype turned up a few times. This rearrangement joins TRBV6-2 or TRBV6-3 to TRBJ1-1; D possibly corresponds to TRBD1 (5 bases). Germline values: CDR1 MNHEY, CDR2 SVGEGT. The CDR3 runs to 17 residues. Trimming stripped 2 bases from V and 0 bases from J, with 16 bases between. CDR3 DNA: TGTGCCAGCAGTTACCCCACTGGGCAGGGAATGAACACTGAAGCTTTCTTT. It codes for CASSYPTGQGMNTEAFF.

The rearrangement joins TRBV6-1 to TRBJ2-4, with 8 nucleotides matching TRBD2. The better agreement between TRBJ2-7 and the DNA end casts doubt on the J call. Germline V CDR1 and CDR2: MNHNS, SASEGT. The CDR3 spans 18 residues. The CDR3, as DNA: TGTGCCAGCAGTGACCTCGTAAGTTTAGCGGGACCCCGTCGCGAGCAGTACTTC. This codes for CASSDLVSLAGPRREQYF.

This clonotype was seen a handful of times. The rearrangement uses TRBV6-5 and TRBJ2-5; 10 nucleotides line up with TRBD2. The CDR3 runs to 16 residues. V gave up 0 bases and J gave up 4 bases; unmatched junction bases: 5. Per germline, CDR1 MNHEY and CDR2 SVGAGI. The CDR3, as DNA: TGTGCCAGCAGTTACTCGGTGCTAGCGGGAGTAGAGACCCAGTACTTC. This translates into CASSYSVLAGVETQYF.

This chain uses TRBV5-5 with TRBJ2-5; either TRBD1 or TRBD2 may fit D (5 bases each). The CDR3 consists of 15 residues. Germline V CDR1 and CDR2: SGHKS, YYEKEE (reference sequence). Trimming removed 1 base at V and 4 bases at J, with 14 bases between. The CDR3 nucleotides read TGTGCCAGCAGCTTGTGGTTCCGGGGCACAGAGACCCAGTACTTC. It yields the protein CASSLWFRGTETQYF.

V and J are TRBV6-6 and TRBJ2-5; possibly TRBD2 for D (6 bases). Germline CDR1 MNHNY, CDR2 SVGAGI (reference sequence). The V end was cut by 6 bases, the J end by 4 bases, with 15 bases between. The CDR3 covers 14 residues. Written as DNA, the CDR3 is TGTGCCAGCAGCCACGGGACTTTAGGAGAGACCCAGTACTTC. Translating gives CASSHGTLGETQYF.

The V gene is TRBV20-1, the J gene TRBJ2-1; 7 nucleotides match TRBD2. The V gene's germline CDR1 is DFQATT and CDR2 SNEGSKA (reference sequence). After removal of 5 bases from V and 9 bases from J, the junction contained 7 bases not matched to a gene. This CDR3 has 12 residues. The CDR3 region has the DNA TGCAGTGCTCCGAGTGGGGGGGGTGAGCAGTTCTTC. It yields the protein CSAPSGGGEQFF.

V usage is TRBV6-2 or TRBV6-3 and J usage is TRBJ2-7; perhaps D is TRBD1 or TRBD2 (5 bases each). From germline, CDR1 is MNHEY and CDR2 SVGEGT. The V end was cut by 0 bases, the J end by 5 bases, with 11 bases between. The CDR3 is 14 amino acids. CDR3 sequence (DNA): TGTGCCAGCAGTTACTCGAGGGGCAGGGACGAGCAGTACTTC. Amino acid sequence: CASSYSRGRDEQYF.

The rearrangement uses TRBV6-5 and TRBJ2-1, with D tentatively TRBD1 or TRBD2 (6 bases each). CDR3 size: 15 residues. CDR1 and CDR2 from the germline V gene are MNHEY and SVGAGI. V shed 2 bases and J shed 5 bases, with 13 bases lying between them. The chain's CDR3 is CASSYQPGAHNEQFF. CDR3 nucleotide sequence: TGTGCCAGCAGTTACCAACCGGGGGCCCACAATGAGCAGTTCTTC.

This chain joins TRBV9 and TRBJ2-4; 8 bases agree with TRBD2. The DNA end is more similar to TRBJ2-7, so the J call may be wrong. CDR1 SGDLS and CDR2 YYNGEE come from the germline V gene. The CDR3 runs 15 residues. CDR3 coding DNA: TGTGCCAGCAGCGTAGATCTCGCGGGGGGCTACGAGCAGTACTTC. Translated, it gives CASSVDLAGGYEQYF.

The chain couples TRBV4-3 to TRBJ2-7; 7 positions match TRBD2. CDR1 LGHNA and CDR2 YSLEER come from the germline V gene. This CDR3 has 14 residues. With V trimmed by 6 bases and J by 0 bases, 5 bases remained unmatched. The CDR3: CASSHSGSSYEQYF. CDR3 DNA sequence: TGCGCCAGCAGTCATAGCGGGTCCTCCTACGAGCAGTACTTC.

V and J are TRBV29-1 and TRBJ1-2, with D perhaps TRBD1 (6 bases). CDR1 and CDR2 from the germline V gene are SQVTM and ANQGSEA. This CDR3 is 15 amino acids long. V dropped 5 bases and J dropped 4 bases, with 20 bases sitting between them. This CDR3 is CSVLSVGEGGYGYTF. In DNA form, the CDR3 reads TGCAGCGTTTTATCCGTGGGGGAAGGGGGCTATGGCTACACCTTC.

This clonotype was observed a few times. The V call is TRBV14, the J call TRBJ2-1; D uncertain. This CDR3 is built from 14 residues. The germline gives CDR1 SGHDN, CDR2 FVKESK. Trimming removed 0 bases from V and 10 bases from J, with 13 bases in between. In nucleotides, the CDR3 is TGTGCCAGCAGCCAAGATAACCGTCGTAGGGAGCAGTTCTTC. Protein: CASSQDNRRREQFF.

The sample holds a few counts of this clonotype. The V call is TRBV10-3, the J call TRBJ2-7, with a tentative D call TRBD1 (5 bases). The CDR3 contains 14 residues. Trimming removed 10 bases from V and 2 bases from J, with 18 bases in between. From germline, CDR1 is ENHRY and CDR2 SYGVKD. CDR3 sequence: CASSEGQGPYEQYF. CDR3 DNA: TGTGCCAGCAGCGAAGGACAAGGCCCCTACGAGCAGTACTTC.